This T cell receptor (beta chain) was profiled in a study of T cells in Graves' hyperthyroidism and ophthalmopathy. General study results and limits: Among thyroid clonotypes expanded above 0.001, most also appeared in blood.

The source material, RNA transcripts, was used to amplify TCR beta CDR3 regions. Primed by the HTBI set, a first-round RT-PCR was run on the TCR CDR3. Each CDR3 protein gets one entry after TCRdb re-called the multiplex PCR reads with MiXCR. This sample carries about 270,000 distinct CDR3 sequences, roughly 22% of them seen once, and the ten largest clones take around 65%. This clonotype was found many times. Its cognate antigen is unknown. Pregnant or lactating patients were excluded, as were those with uncontrolled infection or other autoimmune disease. Diagnostic decisions used clinical symptoms, serum thyroxine and TRAb, thyroid ultrasound and orbital computed tomography. V lost 5 bases and J lost 0; bases outside the gene matches: 15. CDR1 and CDR2 (germline): MNHEY, SMNVEV (reference sequence). This CDR3 is 18 amino acids long.

This sequence was found in a young man with Graves' ophthalmopathy. Sequenced: blood. The chain carries TRBV27 and TRBJ2-7; 8 nucleotides align to TRBD2. The CDR3 spells CASSHAKKTSVSSYEQYF. The CDR3 region has the DNA TGTGCCAGCAGTCACGCCAAGAAGACTAGCGTAAGCTCCTACGAGCAGTACTTC.